The T cell receptor (beta chain) described here comes from a study of cytomegalovirus exposure and HLA in healthy donors. Whole-study findings and limits: According to an earlier analysis, most TCR beta V segments yielded productive rearrangements about 87% or about 30% of the time. TCR beta chain V- and J-gene trimming was linked, in a later analysis, to a missense variant in DCLRE1C.

The primer mix had 60 Vbeta and 13 Jbeta primers. Method: immunoSEQ multiplex PCR; TCRdb's copy keeps in-frame clones and lacks some. The sample has more than 85,000 clones; less than 80% are singletons. About this clone: No antigen is known for it.

The sample consisted of PBMCs. The receptor was isolated from a woman aged 50 to 60 in good health and CMV-seropositive.

The CDR3 nucleotides are TGTGCCAGTAGTCCCGTTCGACTCAACGTCAATCAGCCCCAGCATTTT. This sequence encodes CASSPVRLNVNQPQHF. The V and J genes are TRBV19 and TRBJ1-5, with no clear D. Germline V lookup: CDR1 LNHDA, CDR2 SQIVND (reference sequence). Trimming took 5 bases from V and 3 from J, leaving 17 bases between them. This CDR3 spans 16 amino acids. The entire variable domain, with the rest obtained from reference TRBV19 and TRBJ1-5, is as follows: DGGITQSPKYLFRKEGQNVTLSCEQNLNHDAMYWYRQDPGQGLRLIYYSQIVNDFQKGDIAEGYSVSREKKESFPLTVTSAQKNPTAFYLCASSPVRLNVNQPQHFGDGTRLSIL.